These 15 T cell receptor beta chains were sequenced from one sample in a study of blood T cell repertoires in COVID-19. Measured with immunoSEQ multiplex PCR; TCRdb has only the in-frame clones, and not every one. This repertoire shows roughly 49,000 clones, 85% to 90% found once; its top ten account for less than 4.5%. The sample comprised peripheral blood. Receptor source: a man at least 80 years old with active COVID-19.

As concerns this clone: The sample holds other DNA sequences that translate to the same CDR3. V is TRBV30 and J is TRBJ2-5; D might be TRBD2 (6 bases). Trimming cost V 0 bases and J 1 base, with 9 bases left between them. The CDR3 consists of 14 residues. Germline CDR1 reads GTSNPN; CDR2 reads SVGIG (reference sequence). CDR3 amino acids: CAWSVGGAQETQYF. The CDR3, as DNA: TGTGCCTGGAGTGTAGGAGGGGCCCAAGAGACCCAGTACTTC.

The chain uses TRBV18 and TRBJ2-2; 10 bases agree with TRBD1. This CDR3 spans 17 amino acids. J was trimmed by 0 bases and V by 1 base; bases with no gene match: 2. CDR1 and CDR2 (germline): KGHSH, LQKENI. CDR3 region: CASSPRGQGTNTGELFF. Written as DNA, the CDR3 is TGTGCCAGCTCACCACGGGGACAGGGGACGAACACCGGGGAGCTGTTTTTT.

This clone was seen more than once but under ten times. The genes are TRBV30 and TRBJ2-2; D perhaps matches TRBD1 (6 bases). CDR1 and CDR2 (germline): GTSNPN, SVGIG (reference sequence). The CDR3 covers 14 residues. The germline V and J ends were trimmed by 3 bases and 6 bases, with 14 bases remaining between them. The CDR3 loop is CAWRGNEGAGELFF. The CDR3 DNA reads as TGTGCCTGGAGGGGGAATGAGGGGGCCGGGGAGCTGTTTTTT.

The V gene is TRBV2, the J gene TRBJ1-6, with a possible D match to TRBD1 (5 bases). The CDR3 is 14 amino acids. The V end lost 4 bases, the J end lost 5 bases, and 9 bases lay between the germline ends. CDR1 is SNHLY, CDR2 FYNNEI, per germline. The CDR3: CASSADTNNSPLHF. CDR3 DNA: TGTGCCAGCAGTGCGGACACAAATAATTCACCCCTCCACTTT.

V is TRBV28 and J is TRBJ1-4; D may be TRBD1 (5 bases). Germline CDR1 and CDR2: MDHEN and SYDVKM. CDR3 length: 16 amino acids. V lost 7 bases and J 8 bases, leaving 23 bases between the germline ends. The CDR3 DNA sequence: TGTGCCAGCACCAAGACGGTAGGGGAGGTATTGGAAAAACTGTTTTTT. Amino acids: CASTKTVGEVLEKLFF.

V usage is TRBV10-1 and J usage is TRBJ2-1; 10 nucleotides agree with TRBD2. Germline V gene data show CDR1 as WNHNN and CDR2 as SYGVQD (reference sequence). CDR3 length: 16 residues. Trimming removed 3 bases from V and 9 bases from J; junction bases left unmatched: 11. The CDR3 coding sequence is TGCGCCAGCAGTGAAACCCCGGGACTAGCGCGAAGTGAGCAGTTCTTC. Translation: CASSETPGLARSEQFF.

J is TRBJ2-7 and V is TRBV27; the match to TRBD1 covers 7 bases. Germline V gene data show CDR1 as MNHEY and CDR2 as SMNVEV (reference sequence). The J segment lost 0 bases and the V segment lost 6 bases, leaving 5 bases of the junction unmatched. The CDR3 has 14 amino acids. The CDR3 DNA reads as TGTGCCAGCAGGGGGACAGCACACTCCTACGAGCAGTACTTC. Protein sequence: CASRGTAHSYEQYF.

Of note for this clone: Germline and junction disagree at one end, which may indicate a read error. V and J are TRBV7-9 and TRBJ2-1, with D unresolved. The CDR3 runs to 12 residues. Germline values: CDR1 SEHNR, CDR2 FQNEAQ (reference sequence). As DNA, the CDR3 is TGTGCCAGCAGGTTAGAGACTCGACTTTCGTTCTTC. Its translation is CASRLETRLSFF.

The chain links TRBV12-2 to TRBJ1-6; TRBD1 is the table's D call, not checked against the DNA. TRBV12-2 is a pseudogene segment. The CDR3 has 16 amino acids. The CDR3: CASRLASRGANSPLHF. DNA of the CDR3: TGTGCAAGTCGCTTAGCAAGTAGGGGCGCTAATTCACCCCTCCACTTT.

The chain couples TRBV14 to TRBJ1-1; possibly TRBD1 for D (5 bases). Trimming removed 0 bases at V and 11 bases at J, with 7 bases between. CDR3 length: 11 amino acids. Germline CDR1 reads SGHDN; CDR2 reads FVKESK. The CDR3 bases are TGTGCCAGCAGCCAAGACAGGGCTGCTTTCTTT. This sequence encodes CASSQDRAAFF.

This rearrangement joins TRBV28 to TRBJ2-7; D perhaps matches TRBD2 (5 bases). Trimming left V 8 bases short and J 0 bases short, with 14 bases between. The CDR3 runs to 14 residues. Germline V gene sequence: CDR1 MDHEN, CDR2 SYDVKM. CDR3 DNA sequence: TGTGCCAGCCGGGGTTGGGATGACTCCTACGAGCAGTACTTC. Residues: CASRGWDDSYEQYF.

The CDR3 DNA sequence: TGTGCCAGCAGCCACGCTAGGCCGCTCGGGTCGCGGGGCAATCAGCCCCAGCATTTT. Its translation is CASSHARPLGSRGNQPQHF. The V gene is TRBV14, the J gene TRBJ1-5, with no clear D. Trimming shortened V by 3 bases and J by 2 bases, and 23 bases separated the two germline ends. Germline CDR1 is SGHDN and CDR2 is FVKESK. The CDR3 has 19 amino acids.

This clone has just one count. This chain's CDR3 is CATSDFGGSGDGGADTQYF. DNA of the CDR3: TGTGCCACCAGTGATTTTGGGGGAAGCGGGGACGGAGGGGCAGATACGCAGTATTTT. The chain combines TRBV24-1 with TRBJ2-3, with 7 positions matching TRBD2. Per the germline V gene, CDR1 is KGHDR and CDR2 is SFDVKD. The trim removed 1 base at V and 4 bases at J, leaving 16 bases unmatched. CDR3 length: 19 residues.

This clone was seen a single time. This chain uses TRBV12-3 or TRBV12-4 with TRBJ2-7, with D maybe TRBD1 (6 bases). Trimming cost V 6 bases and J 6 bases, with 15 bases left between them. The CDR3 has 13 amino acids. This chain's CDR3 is CASRITGTGEQYF. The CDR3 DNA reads TGTGCCAGCAGGATCACAGGGACGGGCGAGCAGTACTTC.

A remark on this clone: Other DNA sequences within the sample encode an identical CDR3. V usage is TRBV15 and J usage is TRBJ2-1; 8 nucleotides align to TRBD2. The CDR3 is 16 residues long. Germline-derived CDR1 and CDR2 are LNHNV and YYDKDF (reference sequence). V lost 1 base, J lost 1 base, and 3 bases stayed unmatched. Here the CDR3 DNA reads TGTGCCACCAGCAGAGGGCTAGCGGGTTCCTACAATGAGCAGTTCTTC. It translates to CATSRGLAGSYNEQFF.